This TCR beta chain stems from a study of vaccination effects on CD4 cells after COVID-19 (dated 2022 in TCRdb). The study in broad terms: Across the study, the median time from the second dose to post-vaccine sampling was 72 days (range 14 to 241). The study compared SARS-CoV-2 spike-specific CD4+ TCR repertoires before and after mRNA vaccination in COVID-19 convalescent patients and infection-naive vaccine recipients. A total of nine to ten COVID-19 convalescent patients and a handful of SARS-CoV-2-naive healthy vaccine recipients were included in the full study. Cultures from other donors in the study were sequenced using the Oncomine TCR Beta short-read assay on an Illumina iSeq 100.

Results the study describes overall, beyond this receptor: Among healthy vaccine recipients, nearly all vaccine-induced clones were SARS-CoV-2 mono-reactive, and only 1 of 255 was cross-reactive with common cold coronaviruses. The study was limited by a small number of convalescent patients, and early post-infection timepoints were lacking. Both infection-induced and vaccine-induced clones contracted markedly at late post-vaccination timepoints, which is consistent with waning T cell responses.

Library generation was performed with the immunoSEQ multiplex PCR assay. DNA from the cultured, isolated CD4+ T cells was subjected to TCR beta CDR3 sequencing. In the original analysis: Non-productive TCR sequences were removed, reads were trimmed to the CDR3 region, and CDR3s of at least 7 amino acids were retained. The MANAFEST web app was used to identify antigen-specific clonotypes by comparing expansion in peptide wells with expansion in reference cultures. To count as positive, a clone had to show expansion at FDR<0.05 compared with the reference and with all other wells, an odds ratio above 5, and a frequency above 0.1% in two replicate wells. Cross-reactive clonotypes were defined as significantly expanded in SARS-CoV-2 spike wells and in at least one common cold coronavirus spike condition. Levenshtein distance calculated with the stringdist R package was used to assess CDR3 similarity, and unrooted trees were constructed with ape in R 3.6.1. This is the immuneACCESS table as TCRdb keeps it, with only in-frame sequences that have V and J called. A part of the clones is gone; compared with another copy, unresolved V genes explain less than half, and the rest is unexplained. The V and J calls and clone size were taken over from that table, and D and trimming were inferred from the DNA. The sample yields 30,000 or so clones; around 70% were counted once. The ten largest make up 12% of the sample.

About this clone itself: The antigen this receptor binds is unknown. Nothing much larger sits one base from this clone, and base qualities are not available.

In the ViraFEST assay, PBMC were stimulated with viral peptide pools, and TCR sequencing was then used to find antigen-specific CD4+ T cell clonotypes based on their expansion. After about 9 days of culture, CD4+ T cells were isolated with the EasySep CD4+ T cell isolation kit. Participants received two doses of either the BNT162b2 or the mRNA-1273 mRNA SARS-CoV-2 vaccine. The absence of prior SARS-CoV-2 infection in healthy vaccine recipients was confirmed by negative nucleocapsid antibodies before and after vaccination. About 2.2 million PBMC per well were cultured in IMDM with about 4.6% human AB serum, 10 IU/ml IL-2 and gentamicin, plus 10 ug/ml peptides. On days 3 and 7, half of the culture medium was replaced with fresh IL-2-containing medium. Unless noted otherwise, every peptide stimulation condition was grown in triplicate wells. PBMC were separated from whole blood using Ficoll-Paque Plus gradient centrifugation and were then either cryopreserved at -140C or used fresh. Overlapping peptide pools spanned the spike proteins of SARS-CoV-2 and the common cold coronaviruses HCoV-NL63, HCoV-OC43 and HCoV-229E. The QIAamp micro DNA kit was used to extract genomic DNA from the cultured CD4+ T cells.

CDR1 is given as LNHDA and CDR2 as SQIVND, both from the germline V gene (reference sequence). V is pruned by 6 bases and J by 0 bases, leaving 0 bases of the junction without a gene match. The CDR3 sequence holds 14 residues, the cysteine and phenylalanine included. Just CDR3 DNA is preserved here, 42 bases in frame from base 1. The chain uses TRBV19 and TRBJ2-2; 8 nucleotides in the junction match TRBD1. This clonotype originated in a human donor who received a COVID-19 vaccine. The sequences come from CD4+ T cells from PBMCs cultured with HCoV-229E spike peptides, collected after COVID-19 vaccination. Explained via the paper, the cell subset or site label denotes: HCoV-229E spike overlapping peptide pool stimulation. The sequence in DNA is TGTGCCAGTAGGGGACAGGCGAACACCGGGGAGCTGTTTTTT. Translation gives CASRGQANTGELFF.